The 11 T cell receptor beta chains below come from one sample, sequenced in a study of T-cell reconstitution after alpha-beta-depleted transplantation in children. Preparation of the TCRbeta library involved a method that used unique molecular identifiers. TCRdb ran MiXCR on the PCR reads and lists one entry per CDR3 protein. The sample lists around 190,000 distinct CDR3 sequences, roughly 6.6% occurring once. The sample in question was PBMCs, obtained before TCRalphabeta/CD19-depleted stem cell transplant. These receptors all stem from a boy aged 2-9 years with acute lymphoblastic leukemia, due to receive a stem cell transplant.

This clonotype was counted only a few times. The junction does not match germline at one end; this may be a read error. This chain uses TRBV7-7 with TRBJ2-1, with 9 bases identical to TRBD2. This CDR3 contains 15 residues. Per the germline V gene, CDR1 is SSHAT and CDR2 is FNYEAQ (reference sequence). The CDR3 sequence is CASSLGGGAWYEQFF. The CDR3 DNA is TGTGCTAGCAGCTTAGGCGGGGGGGCCTGGTATGAGCAGTTCTTC. Variable domain in full (rest from reference TRBV7-7 and TRBJ2-1): GAGVSQSPRYKVTKRGQDVTLRCDPISSHATLYWYQQALGQGPEFLTYFNYEAQPDKSGLPSDRFSAERPEGSISTLTIQRTEQRDSAMYRCASSLGGGAWYEQFFGPGTRLTVL.

This clonotype appeared a few times. The gene calls are TRBV7-8 and TRBJ2-5; unclear D gene. From germline, CDR1 is SGHVS and CDR2 FQNEAQ. CDR3 length equals 15 residues. Trimming took 5 bases from V and 1 from J, leaving 14 bases between them. CDR3 coding DNA: TGTGCCAGCAGCCGGGTTTGGAGCCTCCAAGAGACCCAGTACTTC. Protein: CASSRVWSLQETQYF.

This clonotype appeared many times. The chain has TRBV6-1 and TRBJ2-3; D is unresolved. Germline V CDR1 and CDR2: MNHNS, SASEGT. Between the trimmed V and J ends, which lost 5 bases and 0 bases, there was a span of 12 bases. This CDR3 has 15 amino acids. The CDR3, as DNA: TGTGCCAGCAGTACATTAGGAATCAGCACAGATACGCAGTATTTT. The encoded protein is CASSTLGISTDTQYF.

In its sample, this clonotype was seen many times. V gene TRBV15 combines with J gene TRBJ2-1, with TRBD1 as a possible D gene (7 bases). The length of the CDR3 is 15 residues. V was clipped by 1 base and J by 3 bases, with 10 bases between them. CDR1 LNHNV and CDR2 YYDKDF come from the germline V gene (reference sequence). This chain's CDR3 is CATSRGRDSYNEQFF. The CDR3 DNA reads as TGTGCCACCAGCAGAGGGAGGGACAGCTACAATGAGCAGTTCTTC.

This clonotype was counted at least ten times. The chain employs TRBV4-2 and TRBJ1-6; tentative D call: TRBD1 (5 bases). Germline V gene sequence: CDR1 LGHNA, CDR2 YNFKEQ. V was shortened by 0 bases and J by 7 bases, with 10 bases between the two germline ends. This CDR3 region has 15 residues. The CDR3 sequence: CASSQDIRGNSPLHF. The CDR3 DNA reads TGTGCCAGCAGCCAAGATATTAGGGGCAATTCACCCCTCCACTTT.

This clonotype was counted many times. V and J are TRBV20-1 and TRBJ2-5; 7 bases map to TRBD1. The CDR3 is 14 amino acids. Germline lookup yields CDR1 DFQATT and CDR2 SNEGSKA (reference sequence). The V segment lost 4 bases and the J segment 1 base; nucleotides outside the gene matches: 6. The CDR3 protein is CSAKGARAQETQYF. The DNA of the CDR3 is TGCAGTGCTAAGGGGGCTCGCGCCCAAGAGACCCAGTACTTC.

This clonotype was seen repeatedly, ten times or more. This chain connects TRBV9 to TRBJ1-6; D remains ambiguous. This CDR3 spans 14 amino acids. Trimming shortened V by 2 bases and J by 5 bases, and 8 bases separated the two germline ends. The germline CDR1 and CDR2 sequences are SGDLS and YYNGEE. CDR3 sequence: CASSVKVDNSPLHF. CDR3 in DNA: TGTGCCAGCAGCGTCAAGGTCGATAATTCACCCCTCCACTTT.

This clonotype was recorded many times. The chain links TRBV28 to TRBJ2-3; D may match TRBD1 or TRBD2 (6 bases each). The CDR3 has 15 amino acids. Trimming left V 4 bases short and J 0 bases short, with 11 bases between. Germline V lookup: CDR1 MDHEN, CDR2 SYDVKM. The DNA for the CDR3 is TGTGCCAGCAGTTGGGGGGACAAGAGCACAGATACGCAGTATTTT. Protein: CASSWGDKSTDTQYF.

This clonotype was counted only a few times. The J gene is TRBJ1-6, the V gene TRBV20-1; D call uncertain. V shed 0 bases and J shed 5 bases, with 14 bases lying between them. Germline-derived CDR1 and CDR2 are DFQATT and SNEGSKA (reference sequence). The CDR3 runs 16 residues. The CDR3 DNA reads TGCAGTGCTAGAGATCTCCGGGGTGGGGATAATTCACCCCTCCACTTT. Its protein product is CSARDLRGGDNSPLHF.

The rearrangement uses TRBV7-2 and TRBJ1-2; TRBD1 matches 9 bases. J gave up 5 bases and V 0 bases, and 10 bases lay outside the gene matches. The CDR3 extends over 17 amino acids. Germline V gene lookup returns CDR1 SGHTA and CDR2 FQGNSA. In DNA, the CDR3 is TGTGCCAGCAGCTTAGCGCCGGGACAGGGAAAACTATATGGCTACACCTTC. It specifies CASSLAPGQGKLYGYTF.

Only a few counts were recorded for this clonotype. This rearrangement joins TRBV12-3 or TRBV12-4 to TRBJ2-5; perhaps TRBD2 as D (5 bases). The germline V and J ends were trimmed by 6 bases and 5 bases, with 16 bases remaining between them. The CDR3 covers 14 residues. The CDR3 here is CASRGTSQHETQYF. Here the CDR3 DNA reads TGTGCCAGCAGAGGAACTAGTCAGCATGAGACCCAGTACTTC.